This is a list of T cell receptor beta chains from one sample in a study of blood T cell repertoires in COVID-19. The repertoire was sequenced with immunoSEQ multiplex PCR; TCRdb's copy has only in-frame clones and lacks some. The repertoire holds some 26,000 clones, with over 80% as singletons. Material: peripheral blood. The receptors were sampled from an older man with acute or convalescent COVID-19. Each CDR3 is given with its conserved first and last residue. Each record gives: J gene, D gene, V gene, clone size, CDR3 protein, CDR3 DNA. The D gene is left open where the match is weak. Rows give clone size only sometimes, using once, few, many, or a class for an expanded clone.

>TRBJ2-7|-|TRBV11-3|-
CASSLDPLSEQYF
TGTGCCAGCAGCTTAGATCCGTTGAGCGAGCAGTACTTC
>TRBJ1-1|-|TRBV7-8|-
CASSLERGTEAFF
TGTGCCAGCAGCTTAGAACGGGGAACTGAAGCTTTCTTT
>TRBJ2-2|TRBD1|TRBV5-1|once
CASSPPSGTGAGTGELFF
TGCGCCAGCAGCCCCCCCTCCGGGACAGGGGCGGGCACCGGGGAGCTGTTTTTT
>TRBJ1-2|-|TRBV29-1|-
CSVGSPTAFYGYTF
TGCAGCGTTGGATCCCCGACAGCTTTCTATGGCTACACCTTC
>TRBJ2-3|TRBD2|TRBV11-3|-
CASSLGTSGGPANTDTQYF
TGTGCCAGCAGCTTAGGGACTAGCGGGGGGCCCGCGAACACAGATACGCAGTATTTT
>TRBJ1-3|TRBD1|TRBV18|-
CASSPGQGAGNTIYF
TGTGCCAGCTCACCTGGACAGGGCGCTGGAAACACCATATATTTT
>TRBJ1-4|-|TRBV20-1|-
CGPALGGKLFF
TGCGGTCCCGCCCTCGGGGGAAAACTGTTTTTT
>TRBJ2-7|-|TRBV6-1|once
CASSGAREQYF
TGTGCCAGCAGTGGAGCCCGGGAGCAGTACTTC
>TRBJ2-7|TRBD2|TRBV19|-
CASTDGGTSYEQYF
TGTGCCAGTACCGACGGGGGGACCTCCTACGAGCAGTACTTC
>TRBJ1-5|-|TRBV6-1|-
CASDERGPQHF
TGTGCCAGCGACGAAAGGGGGCCCCAGCATTTT
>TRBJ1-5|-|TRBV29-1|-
CSATQGNSNQPQHF
TGCAGCGCCACTCAGGGGAATAGCAATCAGCCCCAGCATTTT
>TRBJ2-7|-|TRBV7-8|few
CASSPTYSYEQYF
TGTGCCAGCAGCCCGACATACTCCTACGAGCAGTACTTC
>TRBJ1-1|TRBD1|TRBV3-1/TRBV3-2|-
CASSPHTQGWAFF
TGTGCCAGCAGCCCCCACACACAGGGGTGGGCTTTCTTT
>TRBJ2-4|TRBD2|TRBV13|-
CASSVTRGGIQYF
TGTGCCAGCAGCGTCACTAGGGGAGGGATTCAGTACTTC
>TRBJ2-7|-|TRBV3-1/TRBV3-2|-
CASSQDLQRSSYEQYF
TGTGCCAGCAGCCAAGATTTACAGCGGTCCTCCTACGAGCAGTACTTC
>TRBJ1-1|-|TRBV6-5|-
CASSYIRDYGLKAFF
TGTGCCAGCAGTTACATCCGGGACTACGGACTGAAAGCTTTCTTT
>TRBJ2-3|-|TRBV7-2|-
CASSPQRGTDTQYF
TGTGCCAGCAGCCCCCAGCGAGGCACAGATACGCAGTATTTT
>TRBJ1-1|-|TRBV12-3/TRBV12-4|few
CASRTGNTEAFF
TGTGCCAGCAGGACAGGGAACACTGAAGCTTTCTTT
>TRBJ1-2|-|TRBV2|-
CASSDERDHGYTF
TGTGCCAGCAGTGACGAGCGGGACCATGGCTACACCTTC
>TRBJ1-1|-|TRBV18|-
CASSPRQGGTEAFF
TGTGCCAGCTCACCACGGCAGGGAGGTACTGAAGCTTTCTTT
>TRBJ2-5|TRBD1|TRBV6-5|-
CASSFDRGTETQYF
TGTGCCAGCAGTTTCGACAGGGGGACGGAGACCCAGTACTTC
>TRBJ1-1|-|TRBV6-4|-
CASSEGRGLNTEAFF
TGTGCCAGCAGTGAGGGGAGAGGATTGAACACTGAAGCTTTCTTT
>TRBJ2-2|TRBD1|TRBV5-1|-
CASDRGLTGELFF
TGCGCCAGCGACAGGGGTCTTACCGGGGAGCTGTTTTTT
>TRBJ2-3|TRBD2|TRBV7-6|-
CASSSLGRGDTQYF
TGTGCCAGCAGCTCCCTCGGGAGGGGGGATACGCAGTATTTT
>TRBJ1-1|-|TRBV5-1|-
CASSLRGGTEAFF
TGCGCCAGCAGCTTGAGGGGAGGGACTGAAGCTTTCTTT
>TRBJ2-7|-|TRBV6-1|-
CASSESPLLNEQYF
TGTGCCAGCAGTGAAAGCCCTCTTTTGAACGAGCAGTACTTC
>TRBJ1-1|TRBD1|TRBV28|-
CASSPPVGTGGGTEAFF
TGTGCCAGCAGTCCCCCCGTCGGGACAGGGGGCGGCACTGAAGCTTTCTTT
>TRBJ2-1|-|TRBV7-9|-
CASTLYGPYNEQFF
TGTGCCAGCACCTTGTATGGGCCCTACAATGAGCAGTTCTTC
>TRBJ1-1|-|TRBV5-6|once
CASSWAGDLGTEAFF
TGTGCCAGCAGCTGGGCAGGGGATTTGGGCACTGAAGCTTTCTTT
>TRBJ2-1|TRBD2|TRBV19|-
CASSTTLAVGDNEQFF
TGTGCCAGTAGTACGACCCTAGCGGTAGGGGACAATGAGCAGTTCTTC
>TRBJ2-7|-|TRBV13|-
CASNVAKNSYEQYF
TGTGCCAGCAATGTAGCCAAAAACTCCTACGAGCAGTACTTC
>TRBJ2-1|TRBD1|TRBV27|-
CASSPGTAYNEQFF
TGTGCCAGCAGCCCCGGGACAGCCTACAATGAGCAGTTCTTC